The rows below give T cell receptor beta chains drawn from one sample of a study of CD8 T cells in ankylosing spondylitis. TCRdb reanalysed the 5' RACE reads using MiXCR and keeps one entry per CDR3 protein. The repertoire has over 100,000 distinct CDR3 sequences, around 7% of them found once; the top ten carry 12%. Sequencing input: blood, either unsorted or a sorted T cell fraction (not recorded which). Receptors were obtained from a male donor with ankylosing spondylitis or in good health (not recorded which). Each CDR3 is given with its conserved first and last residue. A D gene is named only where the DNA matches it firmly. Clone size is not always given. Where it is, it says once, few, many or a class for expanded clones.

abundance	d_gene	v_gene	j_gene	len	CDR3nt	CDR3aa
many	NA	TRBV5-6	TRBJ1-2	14	TGTGCCAGCAGCCTGGGACTGGAAAATCGTGGCTACACCTTC	CASSLGLENRGYTF
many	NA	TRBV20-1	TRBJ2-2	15	TGCAGTGCTATTCATGGCGGAGTAGGGACCGGGGAGCTGTTTTTT	CSAIHGGVGTGELFF
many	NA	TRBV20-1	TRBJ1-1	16	TGCAGTGCTAGAGACCCAGGAGGCCGGCCGAACACTGAAGCTTTCTTT	CSARDPGGRPNTEAFF
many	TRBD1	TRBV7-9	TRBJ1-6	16	TGTGCCAGCAGCTTACCCCCGGACAGGGGAAGCTCACCCCTCCACTTT	CASSLPPDRGSSPLHF
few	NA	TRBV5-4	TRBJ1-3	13	TGTGCCAGCAGCTTTTACTCTGGAAACACCATATATTTT	CASSFYSGNTIYF
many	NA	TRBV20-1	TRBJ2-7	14	TGCAGTGCTAGAGTGGTCAGTAGCTCCTACGAGCAGTACTTC	CSARVVSSSYEQYF
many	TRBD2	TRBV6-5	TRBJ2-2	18	TGTGCCAGCAGTTCCCCCCTGGTAGCGGGAGTTCCCACCGGGGAGCTGTTTTTT	CASSSPLVAGVPTGELFF
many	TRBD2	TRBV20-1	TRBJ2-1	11	TGCAGTGCTAGGGGAGGGCATGAGCAGTTCTTC	CSARGGHEQFF
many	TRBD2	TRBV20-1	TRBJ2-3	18	TGCAGTGCTCGAAAGCCGGGACTAGCGGGGACCAGCACAGATACGCAGTATTTT	CSARKPGLAGTSTDTQYF
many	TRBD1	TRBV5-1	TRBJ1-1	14	TGCGCCAGCAGCTTGGGACAGGGGACCACTGAAGCTTTCTTT	CASSLGQGTTEAFF
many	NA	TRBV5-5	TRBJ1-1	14	TGTGCCAGCAGCTTGCCGGGGTTCAACACTGAAGCTTTCTTT	CASSLPGFNTEAFF
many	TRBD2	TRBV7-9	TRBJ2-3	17	TGTGCCAGCAGCTTAGCGCTCGGCGGGACTAGCTGGGATACGCAGTATTTT	CASSLALGGTSWDTQYF
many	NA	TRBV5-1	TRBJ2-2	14	TGCGCCAGCAGCTTAACAGGGTCGGCCGGGGAGCTGTTTTTT	CASSLTGSAGELFF
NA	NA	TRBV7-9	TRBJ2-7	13	TGTGCCAGCAGCTTAGGCCTCCTCTACGAGCAGTACTTC	CASSLGLLYEQYF
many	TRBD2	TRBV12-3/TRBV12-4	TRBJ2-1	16	TGTGCCAGCAGTCTCTCCCGCGGGGGTTATTACAATGAGCAGTTCTTC	CASSLSRGGYYNEQFF
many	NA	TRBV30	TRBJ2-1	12	TGTGCCTGGACCGGATCCTACAATGAGCAGTTCTTC	CAWTGSYNEQFF
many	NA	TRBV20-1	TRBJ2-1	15	TGCAGTGCTAGAGAAGGTAGCGGTGGTTACAATGAGCAGTTCTTC	CSAREGSGGYNEQFF
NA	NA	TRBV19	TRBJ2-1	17	TGTGCCAGTAGTAATCCCCCGGGGACAAAATCCTACAATGAGCAGTTCTTC	CASSNPPGTKSYNEQFF
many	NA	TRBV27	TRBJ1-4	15	TGTGCCAGCAGTCCGACACCAGGACCAAATGAAAAACTGTTTTTT	CASSPTPGPNEKLFF
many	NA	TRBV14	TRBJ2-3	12	TGTGCCAGCAGCCGAACCACAGATACGCAGTATTTT	CASSRTTDTQYF
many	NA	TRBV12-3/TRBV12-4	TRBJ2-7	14	TGTGCCAGCAGCGCTACAGCGAGATCCTACGAGCAGTACTTC	CASSATARSYEQYF
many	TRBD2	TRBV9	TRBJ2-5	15	TGTGCCAGCAGCGATAGCGGGGAGCTTCAAGAGACCCAGTACTTC	CASSDSGELQETQYF
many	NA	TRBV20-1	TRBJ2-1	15	TGCAGTGCTAGTCTGCGACAAAAGAAGAACAATGAGCAGTTCTTC	CSASLRQKKNNEQFF
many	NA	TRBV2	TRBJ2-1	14	TGTGCCAGCAGCCCCCGCGAGGAACTAGCTGGGCAGTTCTTC	CASSPREELAGQFF
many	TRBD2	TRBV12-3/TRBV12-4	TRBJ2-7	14	TGTGCCAGCAGTCTCTCGGGACTACGCTACGAGCAGTACTTC	CASSLSGLRYEQYF
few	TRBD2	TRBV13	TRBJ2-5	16	TGTGCCAGCAGCTCAACTAGCGGGGGGAACCAAGAGACCCAGTACTTC	CASSSTSGGNQETQYF
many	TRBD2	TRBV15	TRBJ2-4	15	TGTGCCACCAGCCAAGCGGGAGTCGCGAAAAACATTCAGTACTTC	CATSQAGVAKNIQYF
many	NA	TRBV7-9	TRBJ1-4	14	TGTGCCAGCAGCTTCGTGACGTCTAATGAAAAACTGTTTTTT	CASSFVTSNEKLFF
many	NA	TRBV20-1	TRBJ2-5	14	TGCAGTGCTAGAGAGGGGGTTTTTCTCGAGACCCAGTACTTC	CSAREGVFLETQYF
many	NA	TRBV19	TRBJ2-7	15	TGTGCCAGTAGTACATACACGGCCACGTCCTACGAGCAGTACTTC	CASSTYTATSYEQYF
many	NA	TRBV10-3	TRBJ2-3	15	TGTGCCATCAGTCCGAGTTCAGCTAGCACAGATACGCAGTATTTT	CAISPSSASTDTQYF
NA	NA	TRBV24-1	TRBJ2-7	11	TGTGCCACCCTGTACGGCAACGAGCAGTACTTC	CATLYGNEQYF
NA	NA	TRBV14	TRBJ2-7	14	TGTGCCAGCAGCCACCGGCGGAGCTCCTACGAGCAGTACTTC	CASSHRRSSYEQYF
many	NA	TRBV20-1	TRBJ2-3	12	TGCAGTGCCGCCCCGGGCCCAGATACGCAGTATTTT	CSAAPGPDTQYF
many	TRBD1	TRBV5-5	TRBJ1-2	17	TGTGCCAGCAGCTTGTCCGGGACAGGGTTATCTAACTATGGCTACACCTTC	CASSLSGTGLSNYGYTF
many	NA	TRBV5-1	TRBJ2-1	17	TGCGCCAGCAGCCGACCGAAGGGGACCACGGACCACAATGAGCAGTTCTTC	CASSRPKGTTDHNEQFF
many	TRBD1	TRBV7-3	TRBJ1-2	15	TGTGCCAGCAGCTTGGGAAAGGGACAGAACTATGGCTACACCTTC	CASSLGKGQNYGYTF
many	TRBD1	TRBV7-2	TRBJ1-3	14	TGTGCCAGCAGCTTAGAGGGGGCTAGAAACACCATATATTTT	CASSLEGARNTIYF
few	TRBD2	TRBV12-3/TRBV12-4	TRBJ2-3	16	TGTGCCAGCAGTGACGGAGCGGGGGGCGGGACAGATACGCAGTATTTT	CASSDGAGGGTDTQYF
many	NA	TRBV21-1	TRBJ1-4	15	TGTGCCAGCAGCAAAGGCCTAACAGGGCCTGAAAAACTGTTTTTT	CASSKGLTGPEKLFF
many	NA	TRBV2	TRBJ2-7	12	TGTGCCAGCAGGGCAGAGGGCTACGAGCAGTACTTC	CASRAEGYEQYF
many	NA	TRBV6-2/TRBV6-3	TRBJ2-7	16	TGTGCCAGCAGTTCCCCCGCGGACAGAGGAACCTACGAGCAGTACTTC	CASSSPADRGTYEQYF
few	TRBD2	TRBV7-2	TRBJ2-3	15	TGTGCCAGCAGCTTCGTTCCGCGGGGGACAGATACGCAGTATTTT	CASSFVPRGTDTQYF
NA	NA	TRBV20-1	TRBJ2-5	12	TGCAGTGTCCGGGCCCCAGGGGAGACCCAGTACTTC	CSVRAPGETQYF
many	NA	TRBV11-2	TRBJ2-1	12	TGTGCCAGCAGCCGGACTGGTCCCGAGCAGTTCTTC	CASSRTGPEQFF
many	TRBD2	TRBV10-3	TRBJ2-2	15	TGTGCCATCAGTGGAGACCGGGGGGGCAGCGGGGAGCTGTTTTTT	CAISGDRGGSGELFF
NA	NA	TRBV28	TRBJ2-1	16	TGTGCCAGCAGTTTAGGTGGGTCCGGAGGCTACAATGAGCAGTTCTTC	CASSLGGSGGYNEQFF
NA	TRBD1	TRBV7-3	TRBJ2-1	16	TGTGCCAGCAGCTCCCGGATGACAGGGGGCATCGATGAGCAGTTCTTC	CASSSRMTGGIDEQFF
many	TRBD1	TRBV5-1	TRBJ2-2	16	TGCGCCAGCAGCGAAAACCCGGGACAGGGCACCGGGGAGCTGTTTTTT	CASSENPGQGTGELFF
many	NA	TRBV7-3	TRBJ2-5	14	TGTGCCAGCAGCGCGGGACCGGTCCAAGAGACCCAGTACTTC	CASSAGPVQETQYF
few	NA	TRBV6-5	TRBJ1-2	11	TGTGCCAGCGGCCGGCTCTATGGCTACACCTTC	CASGRLYGYTF
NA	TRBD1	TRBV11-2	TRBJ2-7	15	TGTGCCAGCAGCTCGGGTCCCGGGACAGGGTCCGAGCAGTACTTC	CASSSGPGTGSEQYF
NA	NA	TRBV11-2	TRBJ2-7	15	TGTGCCAGCAGCTTAGCTATAGGGAAGGGATACGAGCAGTACTTC	CASSLAIGKGYEQYF